The T cell receptor beta chain under discussion was sequenced for a study of shared clonotypes between healthy human individuals. As concerns this clone: Its specificity is unknown.

Findings and caveats of the study: Non-shared clonotypes had lower generation probabilities than those shared by all four donors.

The CDR3 is 16 amino acids. Trimming pared 4 bases from V and 4 bases from J, leaving 20 bases between. Per germline, CDR1 SGHDN and CDR2 FVKESK. Per the authors' pipeline: Filtering of immunoSEQ junctional sequences could not match full-length read filtering. The assay was immunoSEQ multiplex PCR, and TCRdb's table has in-frame clones only and misses some. That table supplies the V and J calls and clone size; D and trimming were determined from the DNA. The sample has roughly 1,000,000 clones, approximately 80% seen once. The chain is built from TRBV14 and TRBJ2-7, with a weak D call TRBD1 (6 bases). Source material: memory CD4+ T cells from PBMCs. Subset: CD45RA-negative fraction. This sequence was found in a man aged 18 to 30 in good health. Some clones in this sample may be carry-over from other donors' samples. The CDR3 nucleotides are TGTGCCAGCAGCCCCGATCCTCGCAGGGGTGCGTACGAGCAGTACTTC. Translating gives CASSPDPRRGAYEQYF.